This TCR beta chain is drawn from a study of OX40 agonist ivuxolimab in advanced cancers. Regarding the study in general: Ivuxolimab, which targeted the costimulatory receptor OX40 (CD134), was an agonistic, fully human IgG2 monoclonal antibody. Intravenous ivuxolimab was administered to patients every 2 weeks at six dose levels: 0.01, 0.1, 0.3, 1.5, 3 and 10 mg/kg. Of the roughly 52 dose-escalation patients, hepatocellular carcinoma was present in around 19, melanoma in approximately 15, renal cell carcinoma in 9 and head and neck cancer in 9. In the dose-escalation cohort, around 80% of patients were male, and the mean age was roughly 60 years with a range of about 23 to 79. Prior anti-PD-1, anti-PD-L1 or anti-CTLA-4 therapy was permitted, and checkpoint inhibitors had been received by about two fifths of dose-escalation patients. Partial responses occurred in three dose-escalation patients, of whom one had hepatocellular carcinoma and two had cutaneous melanoma. Peripheral TCRbeta sequencing was intended to test whether TCR sequence diversity was altered and clonal T-cell expansion was caused by ivuxolimab. The monotherapy dose-escalation portion (N ≈ 50 patients) of the phase I ivuxolimab trial is reported in the paper.

Trimming costs V 10 bases and J 3 bases, and their ends lie 18 bases apart. The CDR3 runs 14 amino acids, cysteine and phenylalanine included. Kept here is only the CDR3 DNA, which spans 42 bases and is read in frame from base 1. Per the germline V gene, MDHEN is the CDR1 and SYDVKM is the CDR2. Points on this clone: Its antigen remains unidentified. Base-call qualities are not available, and no considerably larger clone is one nucleotide away.

The trial excluded patients who had a history of autoimmune disease or who were on systemic immunosuppression. Peripheral blood for TCR sequencing was collected from all dose cohorts at baseline, on cycle 4 day 1, and on cycle 7 day 1. Samples were obtained from an open-label, multicenter, first-in-human phase I dose-escalation trial of ivuxolimab. Adults with locally advanced or metastatic melanoma, renal cell carcinoma, hepatocellular carcinoma or head and neck squamous cell carcinoma were enrolled in the trial. Before TCR sequencing, CD4+ T cells and CD8+ T cells were sorted from peripheral blood as separate populations. Broader findings and caveats from the paper: At doses from 0.1 to 3.0 mg/kg, clonal expansion was seen in both CD4+ and CD8+ blood T cells between baseline and week 6. After ivuxolimab, CD8+ T cells had more expanded clones than CD4+ T cells on average. Low levels of normalized T-cell clonal expansion were also seen in some nonresponding patients. The antigen specificity of the clonally expanded peripheral T cells was not determined. In the 0.1-3.0 mg/kg groups, partial responders were among the patients with the lowest normalized peripheral clonal expansion, particularly in CD8+ T cells.

To sequence the TCRbeta CDR3 region, genomic DNA was isolated from the sorted cells. TCRbeta CDR3 regions were sequenced using the immunoSEQ Assay. Sourced from immuneACCESS, this table was stored by TCRdb with only in-frame sequences that have V and J called. A share of the clones is absent; for the studies checked, an unresolved V gene accounts for under half, and the remainder has no known explanation. The sample records about 77,000 clones, around 87% of which are singletons. Around 5.9% of the sample lies in the top ten. The sample in question was CD4+ or CD8+ T cells sorted from blood, obtained in a trial of the OX40 agonist ivuxolimab. This TCR was recovered from an adult with an advanced solid tumor such as melanoma, head and neck, liver or kidney cancer. This chain is built from TRBV28 and TRBJ1-2; TRBD1 might be the D gene, on 6 matching bases. The DNA is TGTGCCACCGGGTCGGGGGCCGCCTACTATGGCTACACCTTC. The resulting protein is CATGSGAAYYGYTF.